This TCR beta chain was captured in a study of monozygotic twins with inflammatory bowel disease. TCRdb re-called the 5' RACE reads, yielding one record per CDR3 amino acid sequence without DNA. In all, the sample yields about 350,000 distinct CDR3 sequences. CDR3 size: 13 residues. Germline V gene data show CDR1 as DFQATT and CDR2 as SNEGSKA (reference sequence). The TCR sequence derives from a human donor with ulcerative colitis or Crohn's disease, or a healthy co-twin of an affected twin (not recorded which). The specimen sequenced was blood. The chain recombines TRBV20-1 with TRBJ1-5; TCRdb reports TRBD1, a call that lacks DNA to check it against. This CDR3 is CSAQGTRDQPQHF.